The rows below give T cell receptor beta chains drawn from one sample of a study of OX40 agonist ivuxolimab in advanced cancers. TCRdb keeps only in-frame clones here, not all; method: immunoSEQ multiplex PCR. The top ten hold roughly 6.5% of the sample, which has 76,000 or so clones, nearly 95% seen once. The sample consisted of CD4+ or CD8+ T cells sorted from blood, taken in a trial of the OX40 agonist ivuxolimab. These receptors came from an adult with an advanced solid tumor such as melanoma, head and neck, liver or kidney cancer. CDR3s include the opening cysteine and the closing phenylalanine or tryptophan. D genes are given only for firm matches. Clone size, where shown, is once, few, many, or a class for clones that have expanded.

d_gene	v_gene	abundance	j_gene	CDR3aa	CDR3nt
-	TRBV7-2	-	TRBJ1-1	CASSLWPLTEAFF	TGTGCCAGCAGCTTATGGCCGTTAACTGAAGCTTTCTTT
TRBD2	TRBV7-3	-	TRBJ2-5	CASSPTGGSQETQYF	TGTGCCAGCAGCCCAACGGGGGGAAGCCAAGAGACCCAGTACTTC
TRBD2	TRBV5-6	-	TRBJ2-1	CASSLAPGLAGGNEQFF	TGTGCCAGCAGCTTGGCGCCGGGACTAGCGGGAGGCAATGAGCAGTTCTTC
-	TRBV6-5	-	TRBJ2-2	CASSLIKDTGELFF	TGTGCCAGCAGTCTCATAAAGGACACCGGGGAGCTGTTTTTT
-	TRBV10-3	-	TRBJ2-7	CAIRGSSYEQYF	TGTGCCATCAGGGGGAGTTCCTACGAGCAGTACTTC
TRBD1	TRBV6-1	-	TRBJ1-1	CASSVGQLNTEAFF	TGTGCCAGCAGTGTGGGACAGCTGAACACTGAAGCTTTCTTT
-	TRBV5-4	-	TRBJ1-1	CASSFKRGLNTEAFF	TGTGCCAGCAGCTTTAAGAGGGGGTTGAACACTGAAGCTTTCTTT
-	TRBV7-2	-	TRBJ2-7	CASSLAGPESLYEQYF	TGTGCCAGCAGCTTAGCAGGGCCCGAGAGTCTGTACGAGCAGTACTTC
-	TRBV7-2	few	TRBJ1-5	CASSLGPRPQHF	TGTGCCAGCAGCTTAGGGCCGAGGCCCCAGCATTTT
TRBD2	TRBV7-2	-	TRBJ2-5	CASSLDSAGTSWETQYF	TGTGCCAGCAGCTTAGATAGTGCCGGGACTAGCTGGGAGACCCAGTACTTC
-	TRBV12-5	-	TRBJ2-3	CASGLVTQGPDTQYF	TGTGCTAGTGGTTTGGTAACACAGGGCCCAGATACGCAGTATTTT
-	TRBV27	-	TRBJ2-3	CASSLRGRTDTQYF	TGTGCCAGCAGTTTACGAGGGCGAACAGATACGCAGTATTTT
-	TRBV4-1	-	TRBJ2-2	CASSQVAQLIGELFF	TGCGCCAGCAGCCAGGTAGCGCAGTTGATCGGGGAGCTGTTTTTT
TRBD1	TRBV28	-	TRBJ1-2	CASSLVATGIYGYTF	TGTGCCAGCAGTTTAGTTGCGACAGGGATCTATGGCTACACCTTC
-	TRBV2	-	TRBJ2-2	CASLEDTGELFF	TGTGCCAGCCTGGAGGACACCGGGGAGCTGTTTTTT
TRBD1	TRBV7-2	-	TRBJ1-4	CASSRGTGPEKLFF	TGTGCCAGCAGCCGCGGGACAGGGCCCGAAAAACTGTTTTTT
-	TRBV2	once	TRBJ2-5	CASSEGGSETQYF	TGTGCCAGCAGTGAGGGGGGCTCGGAGACCCAGTACTTC
TRBD1	TRBV27	-	TRBJ1-2	CASSLSQGVYGYTF	TGTGCCAGCAGTTTATCCCAGGGGGTCTATGGCTACACCTTC